A single sample is the source of the 24 T cell receptor beta chains below, sequenced in a study of PD-1 blockade in classical Hodgkin lymphoma. Generated by immunoSEQ multiplex PCR, the TCRdb table keeps only in-frame clones and is missing some. The sample contains 14,000 or so clones, around 82% of which appear only once. Each of the patients experienced relapse following autologous stem cell transplantation, and their brentuximab vedotin exposure differed. The specimen was peripheral blood mononuclear cells (PBMCs), collected before the second cycle of nivolumab. Receptor source: a human donor with classical Hodgkin lymphoma.

The sample holds one count of this clone. The J gene is TRBJ1-2, the V gene TRBV4-3; no clear D. This CDR3 contains 14 residues. The germline V gene encodes CDR1 LGHNA and CDR2 YSLEER. V gave up 0 bases and J gave up 5 bases, with 10 bases separating them. CDR3 coding DNA: TGCGCCAGCAGCCAAGAAGTTGAGAGGTATGGCTACACCTTC. Encoded protein: CASSQEVERYGYTF.

The chain joins TRBV7-2 to TRBJ1-1; no clear D gene. Trimming stripped 0 bases from V and 5 bases from J, with 13 bases between. This CDR3 is built from 15 residues. Germline V gene sequence: CDR1 SGHTA, CDR2 FQGNSA. The CDR3 DNA reads TGTGCCAGCAGCTTAGCGACACCTCGAGAGACTGAAGCTTTCTTT. The encoded protein is CASSLATPRETEAFF.

The chain joins TRBV6-6 to TRBJ2-5; 7 bases line up with TRBD2. This CDR3 comprises 14 residues. In germline, CDR1 is MNHNY, CDR2 SVGAGI (reference sequence). J gave up 7 bases and V 7 bases, and 12 bases lay outside the gene matches. The CDR3 here is CASTDPGLGATQYF. The DNA of the CDR3 is TGTGCCAGCACCGACCCCGGACTAGGGGCGACCCAGTACTTC.

The chain is built from TRBV13 and TRBJ1-2, with no clear D. Germline assignment: CDR1 PRHDT and CDR2 FYEKMQ (reference sequence). The CDR3 totals 12 residues. Trimming removed 5 bases at V and 3 bases at J, with 7 bases between. The chain's CDR3 is CASSISYYGYTF. CDR3 nucleotide sequence: TGTGCCAGCAGCATTAGCTACTATGGCTACACCTTC. Full variable domain (remainder filled in from reference TRBV13 and TRBJ1-2): AAGVIQSPRHLIKEKRETATLKCYPIPRHDTVYWYQQGPGQDPQFLISFYEKMQSDKGSIPDRFSAQQFSDYHSELNMSSLELGDSALYFCASSISYYGYTFGSGTRLTVV.

The chain uses TRBV7-8 and TRBJ2-5, with a tentative D call TRBD1 (6 bases). This CDR3 contains 14 residues. CDR1 and CDR2 (germline): SGHVS, FQNEAQ. Trimming shortened V by 2 bases and J by 2 bases, and 9 bases separated the two germline ends. The CDR3: CASSLNGQQETQYF. The CDR3 region has the DNA TGTGCCAGCAGCTTAAACGGACAGCAAGAGACCCAGTACTTC.

V is TRBV5-6 and J is TRBJ2-5, with D maybe TRBD2 (5 bases). The CDR3 is 14 residues long. The ends were cut back, 0 bases at V and 6 bases at J, with 12 bases in the middle. Germline V gene sequence: CDR1 SGHDT, CDR2 YYEEEE. CDR3 coding DNA: TGTGCCAGCAGCTTGGGACTACTCCAGAAGACCCAGTACTTC. As protein: CASSLGLLQKTQYF. Variable domain in full (rest from reference TRBV5-6 and TRBJ2-5): DAGVTQSPTHLIKTRGQQVTLRCSPKSGHDTVSWYQQALGQGPQFIFQYYEEEERQRGNFPDRFSGHQFPNYSSELNVNALLLGDSALYLCASSLGLLQKTQYFGPGTRLLVL.

The V gene is TRBV7-2, the J gene TRBJ2-5; a possible D gene is TRBD2 (6 bases). The CDR3 sequence is 16 residues long. The ends were cut back, 1 base at V and 5 bases at J, with 17 bases in the middle. The germline CDR1 and CDR2 sequences are SGHTA and FQGNSA. This CDR3 is CASSLEGWASAETQYF. The DNA of the CDR3 is TGTGCCAGCAGCTTAGAGGGGTGGGCTAGCGCGGAGACCCAGTACTTC.

J is TRBJ1-2 and V is TRBV28, with unresolved D. This CDR3 spans 14 amino acids. V lost 2 bases and J 4 bases, leaving 11 bases between the germline ends. The germline V gene has CDR1 MDHEN and CDR2 SYDVKM. CDR3: CASSLRAGVYGYTF. CDR3 sequence (DNA): TGTGCCAGCAGTTTACGGGCAGGCGTCTATGGCTACACCTTC.

This clone has a single count. The chain carries TRBV19 and TRBJ2-1; 8 positions match TRBD2. This CDR3 is 17 amino acids long. V shed 1 base and J 10 bases; nucleotides not matched to a gene: 15. Per germline, CDR1 LNHDA and CDR2 SQIVND (reference sequence). The CDR3 coding sequence is TGTGCCAGTAGTATAGGGCCCGGGACTAGGGGATTCGGGGAGCAGTTCTTC. Translation: CASSIGPGTRGFGEQFF.

This chain links TRBV6-1 with TRBJ2-5; no firm D call. The V end lost 8 bases, the J end lost 2 bases, and 9 bases lay between the germline ends. The CDR3 is 12 residues long. CDR1 and CDR2 from the germline V gene are MNHNS and SASEGT. The CDR3 here is CASSPRQETQYF. DNA of the CDR3: TGTGCCAGCTCTCCAAGACAAGAGACCCAGTACTTC.

The V call is TRBV7-6, the J call TRBJ2-3; 10 bases are a match to TRBD2. This CDR3 has 15 residues. Germline trimming cut 3 bases from V and 1 base from J; bases unmatched to any gene: 1. CDR1 SGHVS and CDR2 FNYEAQ come from the germline V gene. The CDR3 nucleotides read TGTGCCAGCAGCTTTACTAGCGGGGGCACAGATACGCAGTATTTT. This codes for CASSFTSGGTDTQYF.

The rearrangement links TRBV7-8 to TRBJ2-1; D may be TRBD1 (6 bases). The CDR3 is made up of 15 amino acids. V dropped 4 bases and J dropped 6 bases, with 16 bases sitting between them. CDR1 is SGHVS and CDR2 is FQNEAQ in the germline V gene. The CDR3, as DNA: TGTGCCAGCAGCTCCCCAGGGGCCCCCCCCAATGAGCAGTTCTTC. Translating it yields CASSSPGAPPNEQFF.

The genes are TRBV27 and TRBJ2-7, with no clear D. CDR3 length: 13 residues. Germline loops: CDR1 MNHEY, CDR2 SMNVEV (reference sequence). Deletions cut 3 bases from V and 0 bases from J, with 6 bases between. CDR3 amino acids: CASSLAFSYEQYF. CDR3 sequence (DNA): TGTGCCAGCAGTTTGGCCTTCTCCTACGAGCAGTACTTC.

The chain links TRBV7-2 to TRBJ2-1, with TRBD1 matching 8 bases. CDR1 is SGHTA and CDR2 is FQGNSA in the germline V gene. V shed 5 bases, J shed 8 bases, and the junction held 11 bases outside the gene matches. The CDR3 covers 15 residues. The CDR3, as DNA: TGTGCCAGCAGCCGTGACAGGGGACCGTTTGATGAGCAGTTCTTC. Its translation is CASSRDRGPFDEQFF.

This chain uses TRBV28 with TRBJ1-5, with no clear D. The V end was cut by 4 bases, the J end by 7 bases, with 14 bases between. The CDR3 sequence is 14 residues long. Germline CDR1 and CDR2: MDHEN and SYDVKM. For the CDR3, the DNA is TGTGCCAGCAGTTCTAGTGGGAGTTTCCAGCCCCAGCATTTT. Its translation is CASSSSGSFQPQHF.

This clone was detected a few times. The chain carries TRBV5-1 and TRBJ1-6; 7 bases align to TRBD1. The CDR3 has 15 amino acids. The germline CDR1 and CDR2 sequences are SGHRS and YFSETQ. V shed 1 base, J shed 10 bases, and the junction held 8 bases outside the gene matches. This chain's CDR3 is CASSLKEGARSPLHF. CDR3 sequence (DNA): TGCGCCAGCAGCTTGAAAGAGGGGGCACGGTCACCCCTCCACTTT.

J is TRBJ2-1 and V is TRBV9; D uncertain. V was trimmed by 3 bases and J by 7 bases, leaving 8 bases between them. The CDR3 loop spans 12 amino acids. Germline assignment: CDR1 SGDLS and CDR2 YYNGEE. CDR3: CASSGLGNEQFF. Written as DNA, the CDR3 is TGTGCCAGCAGCGGATTGGGAAATGAGCAGTTCTTC.

The genes are TRBV7-9 and TRBJ2-1, with 10 nucleotides matching TRBD2. The V and J ends lost 2 bases and 12 bases, in that order; junction bases with no gene match: 10. Germline CDR1 reads SEHNR; CDR2 reads FQNEAQ (reference sequence). The CDR3 loop spans 15 amino acids. CDR3 sequence (DNA): TGTGCCAGCAGCTTACCCAGCGGGGGGGCCCGGGGGCAGTTCTTC. Its translation: CASSLPSGGARGQFF.

CDR3 sequence: CASSVAGLAGGNNEQFF. The CDR3 bases are TGTGCCAGCAGCGTAGCTGGGCTAGCGGGGGGGAACAATGAGCAGTTCTTC. This rearrangement joins TRBV9 to TRBJ2-1; the match to TRBD2 covers 12 bases. V lost 0 bases and J lost 5; bases outside the gene matches: 6. Germline assignment: CDR1 SGDLS and CDR2 YYNGEE. This CDR3 is 17 amino acids long.

This clone was counted a few times. V and J are TRBV12-5 and TRBJ2-2, with D possibly being TRBD1 (6 bases). Germline lookup yields CDR1 LGHNT and CDR2 FRNRAP. The CDR3 runs to 15 residues. V was pared by 5 bases and J by 6 bases, with 16 bases between. CDR3 sequence (DNA): TGTGCTAGTGGTATAACAGGGCCCAGGGCCGGGGAGCTGTTTTTT. Translation gives CASGITGPRAGELFF.

The chain recombines TRBV5-5 with TRBJ2-5, with D tentatively TRBD2 (6 bases). Trimming took 2 bases from V and 4 from J, leaving 9 bases between them. This CDR3 has 13 residues. Germline values: CDR1 SGHKS, CDR2 YYEKEE (reference sequence). The CDR3 sequence is CASSFAGRETQYF. CDR3 bases: TGTGCCAGCAGCTTTGCGGGGAGAGAGACCCAGTACTTC.

The rearrangement uses TRBV7-2 and TRBJ2-3; TRBD2 is a possible D gene (6 bases). The CDR3 covers 15 residues. Deletions cut 1 base from V and 5 bases from J, with 13 bases between. The germline V gene has CDR1 SGHTA and CDR2 FQGNSA. Written as DNA, the CDR3 is TGTGCCAGCAGCTTAGAGCTCGGGGGTCGAGATACGCAGTATTTT. This translates into CASSLELGGRDTQYF.

J is TRBJ1-2 and V is TRBV4-3; D is unresolved. Trimming removed 0 bases at V and 4 bases at J, with 9 bases between. Per the germline V gene, CDR1 is LGHNA and CDR2 is YSLEER. The CDR3 runs to 14 residues. The CDR3 DNA reads TGCGCCAGCAGCCAAGATCTCTTTTCCTATGGCTACACCTTC. It yields the protein CASSQDLFSYGYTF.

The chain employs TRBV7-9 and TRBJ2-5; 11 bases fit TRBD1. The CDR3 extends over 16 amino acids. V dropped 4 bases and J dropped 6; count of bases not matched to a gene: 10. Germline-derived CDR1 and CDR2 are SEHNR and FQNEAQ (reference sequence). CDR3 sequence reads: CASSSGQGAGWQTQYF. Here the CDR3 DNA reads TGTGCCAGCAGCTCAGGACAGGGGGCAGGCTGGCAGACCCAGTACTTC.